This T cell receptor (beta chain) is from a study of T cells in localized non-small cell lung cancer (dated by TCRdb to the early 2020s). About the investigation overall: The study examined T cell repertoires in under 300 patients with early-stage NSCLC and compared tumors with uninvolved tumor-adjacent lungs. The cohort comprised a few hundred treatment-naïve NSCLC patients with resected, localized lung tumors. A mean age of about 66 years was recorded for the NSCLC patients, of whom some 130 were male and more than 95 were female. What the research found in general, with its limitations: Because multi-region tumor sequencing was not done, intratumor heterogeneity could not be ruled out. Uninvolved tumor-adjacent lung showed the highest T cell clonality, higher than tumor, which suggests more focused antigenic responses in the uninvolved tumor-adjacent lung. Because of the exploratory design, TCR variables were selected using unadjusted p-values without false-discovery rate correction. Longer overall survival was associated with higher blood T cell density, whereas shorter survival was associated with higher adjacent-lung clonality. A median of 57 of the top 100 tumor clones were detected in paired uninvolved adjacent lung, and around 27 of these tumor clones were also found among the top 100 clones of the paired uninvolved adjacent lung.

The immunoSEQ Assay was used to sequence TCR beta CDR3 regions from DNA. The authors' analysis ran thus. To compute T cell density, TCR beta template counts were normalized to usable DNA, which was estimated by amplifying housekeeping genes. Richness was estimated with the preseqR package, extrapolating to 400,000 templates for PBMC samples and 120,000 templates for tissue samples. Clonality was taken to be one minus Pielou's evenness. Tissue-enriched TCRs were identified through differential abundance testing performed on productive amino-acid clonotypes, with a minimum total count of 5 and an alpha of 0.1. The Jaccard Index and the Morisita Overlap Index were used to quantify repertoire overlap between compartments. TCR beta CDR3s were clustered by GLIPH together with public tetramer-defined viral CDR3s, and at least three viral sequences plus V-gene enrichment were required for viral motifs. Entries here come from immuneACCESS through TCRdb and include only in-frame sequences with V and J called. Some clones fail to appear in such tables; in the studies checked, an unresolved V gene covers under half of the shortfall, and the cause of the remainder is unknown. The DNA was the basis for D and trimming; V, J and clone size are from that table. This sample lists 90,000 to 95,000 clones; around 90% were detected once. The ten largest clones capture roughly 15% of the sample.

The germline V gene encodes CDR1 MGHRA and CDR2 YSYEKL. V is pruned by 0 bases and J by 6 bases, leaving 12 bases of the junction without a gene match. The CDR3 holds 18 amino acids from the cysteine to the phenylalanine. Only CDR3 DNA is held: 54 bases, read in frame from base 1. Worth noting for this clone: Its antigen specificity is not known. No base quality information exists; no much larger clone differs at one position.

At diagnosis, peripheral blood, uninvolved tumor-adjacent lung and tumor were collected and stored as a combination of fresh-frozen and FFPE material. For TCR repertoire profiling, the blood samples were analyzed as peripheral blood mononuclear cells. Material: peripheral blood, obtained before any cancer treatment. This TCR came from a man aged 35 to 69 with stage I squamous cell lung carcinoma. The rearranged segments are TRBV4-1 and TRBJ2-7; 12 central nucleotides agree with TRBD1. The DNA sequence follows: TGCGCCAGCAGCCAAGATAGGGGCCGGGACAGGGGGCAAGGCGAGCAGTACTTC. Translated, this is CASSQDRGRDRGQGEQYF.